This TCR beta chain was observed in a study of blood T cell repertoires in COVID-19. Turning to the study itself: Acute and convalescent COVID-19 samples came from the United States, Italy and Spain. PBMCs, B-cell-depleted T cells, or T cells were the source of the cDNA or gDNA that made up the material.

CDR3 length equals 16 residues. Losses at the gene ends were 2 bases for V and 6 bases for J; bases not matched to a gene: 8. Germline V gene sequence: CDR1 SQVTM, CDR2 ANQGSEA. Original processing methods: Estimation of nucleated cell counts was performed using reference gene primer amplification. Libraries were prepared by immunoSEQ multiplex PCR; TCRdb keeps only in-frame clonotypes and omits some of them. From that table come the V and J calls and clone size; the DNA was used to work out D and trimming. The table includes around 150,000 clones, around 84% detected once. The TCR sequence derives from a woman at least 80 years old with acute or convalescent COVID-19. The chain combines TRBV29-1 with TRBJ2-2; TRBD1 aligns across 11 bases. Material: peripheral blood. CDR3 DNA sequence: TGCAGCGTTGAATCCCGGGACAGGGGGATGCCCGGGGAGCTGTTTTTT. Amino acid sequence: CSVESRDRGMPGELFF.